This TCR beta chain was sequenced in a study of T cells expressing NK-cell markers. Per germline, CDR1 SEHNR and CDR2 FQNEAQ (reference sequence). This CDR3 is built from 15 residues. TCRdb reprocessed the 5' RACE reads, with one entry per CDR3 protein and no DNA. This specimen shows about 460,000 distinct CDR3 sequences; the ten leading clones hold roughly 1.4%. The clonotype originates from a woman between 50 and 59 years old in good health. The sequenced material came from blood T cells: a sorted CD56 or NKG2C T cell subset, CD4+ or CD8+ T cells, or bulk PBMC T cells (not recorded which). The chain couples TRBV7-9 to TRBJ1-1. This chain's CDR3 is CASSFTRSYNTEAFF.